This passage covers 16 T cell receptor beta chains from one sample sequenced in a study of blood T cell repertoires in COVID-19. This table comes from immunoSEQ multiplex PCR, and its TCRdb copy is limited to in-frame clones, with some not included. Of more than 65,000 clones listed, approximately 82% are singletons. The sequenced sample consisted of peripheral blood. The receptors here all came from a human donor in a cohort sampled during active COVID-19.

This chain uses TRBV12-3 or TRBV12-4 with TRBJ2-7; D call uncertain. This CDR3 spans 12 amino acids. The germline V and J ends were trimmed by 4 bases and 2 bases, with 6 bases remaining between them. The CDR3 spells CASSYRAYEQYF. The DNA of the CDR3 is TGTGCCAGCAGTTACCGGGCCTACGAGCAGTACTTC.

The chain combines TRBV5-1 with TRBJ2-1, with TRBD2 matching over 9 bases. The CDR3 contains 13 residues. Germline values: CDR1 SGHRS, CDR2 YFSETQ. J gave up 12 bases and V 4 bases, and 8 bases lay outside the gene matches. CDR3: CASSERGASRQFF. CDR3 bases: TGCGCCAGCAGCGAGCGGGGGGCTAGTAGGCAGTTCTTC.

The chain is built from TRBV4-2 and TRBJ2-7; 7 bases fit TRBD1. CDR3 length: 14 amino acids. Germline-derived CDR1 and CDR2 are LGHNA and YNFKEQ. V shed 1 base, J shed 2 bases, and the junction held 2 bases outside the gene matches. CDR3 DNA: TGTGCCAGCAGCCAAGGGGGACAGACCTACGAGCAGTACTTC. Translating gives CASSQGGQTYEQYF.

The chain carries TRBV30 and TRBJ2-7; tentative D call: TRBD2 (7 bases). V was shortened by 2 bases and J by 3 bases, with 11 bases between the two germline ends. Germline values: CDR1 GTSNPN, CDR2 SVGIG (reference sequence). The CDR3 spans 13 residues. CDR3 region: CAWSRGAVYEQYF. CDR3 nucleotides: TGTGCCTGGAGTCGGGGGGCGGTCTACGAGCAGTACTTC. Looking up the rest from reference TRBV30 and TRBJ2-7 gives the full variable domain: SQTIHQWPATLVQPVGSPLSLECTVEGTSNPNLYWYRQAAGRGLQLLFYSVGIGQISSEVPQNLSASRPQDRQFILSSKKLLLSDSGFYLCAWSRGAVYEQYFGPGTRLTVT.

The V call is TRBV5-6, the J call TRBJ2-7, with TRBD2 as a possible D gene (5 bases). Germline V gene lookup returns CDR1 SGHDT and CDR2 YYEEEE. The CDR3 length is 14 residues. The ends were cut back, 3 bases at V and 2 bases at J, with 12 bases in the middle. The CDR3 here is CASSSTGETYEQYF. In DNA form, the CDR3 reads TGTGCCAGCAGCTCCACCGGGGAAACCTACGAGCAGTACTTC.

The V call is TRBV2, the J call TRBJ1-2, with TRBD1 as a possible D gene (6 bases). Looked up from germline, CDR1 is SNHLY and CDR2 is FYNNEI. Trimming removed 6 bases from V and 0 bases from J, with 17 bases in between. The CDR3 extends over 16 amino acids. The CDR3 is CASRRDTGGSNYGYTF. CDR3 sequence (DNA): TGTGCCAGCAGAAGGGATACGGGGGGCTCTAACTATGGCTACACCTTC.

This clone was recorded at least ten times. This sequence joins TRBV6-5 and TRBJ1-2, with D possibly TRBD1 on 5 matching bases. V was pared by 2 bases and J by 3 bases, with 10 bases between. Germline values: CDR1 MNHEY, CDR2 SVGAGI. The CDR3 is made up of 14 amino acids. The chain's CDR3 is CASSYGLGDYGYTF. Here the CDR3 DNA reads TGTGCCAGCAGTTACGGGCTAGGGGACTATGGCTACACCTTC.

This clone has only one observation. DNA for the CDR3: TGCGCCAGCAGTCGAACAGGGGATAGGGAAAAACTGTTTTTT. Its protein product is CASSRTGDREKLFF. The rearrangement links TRBV23-1 to TRBJ1-4, with 7 bases aligning to TRBD1. TRBV23-1 is an ORF for which the function is uncertain. CDR3 length equals 14 residues. Trimming cost V 4 bases and J 8 bases; bases outside gene matches: 7.

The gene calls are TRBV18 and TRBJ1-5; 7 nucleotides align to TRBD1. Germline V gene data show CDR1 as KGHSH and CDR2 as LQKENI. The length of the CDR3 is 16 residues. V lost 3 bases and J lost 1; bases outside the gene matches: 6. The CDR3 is CASSPRGGGSNQPQHF. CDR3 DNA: TGTGCCAGCTCACCCCGAGGGGGCGGGAGCAATCAGCCCCAGCATTTT.

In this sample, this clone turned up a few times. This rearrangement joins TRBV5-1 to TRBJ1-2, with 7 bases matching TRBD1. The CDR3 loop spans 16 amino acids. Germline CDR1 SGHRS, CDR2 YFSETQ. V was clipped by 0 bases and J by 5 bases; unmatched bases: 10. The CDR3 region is CASSLARGTEGYGYTF. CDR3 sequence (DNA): TGCGCCAGCAGCTTGGCCCGAGGGACAGAAGGTTATGGCTACACCTTC. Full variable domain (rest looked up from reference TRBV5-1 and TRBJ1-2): KAGVTQTPRYLIKTRGQQVTLSCSPISGHRSVSWYQQTPGQGLQFLFEYFSETQRNKGNFPGRFSGRQFSNSRSEMNVSTLELGDSALYLCASSLARGTEGYGYTFGSGTRLTVV.

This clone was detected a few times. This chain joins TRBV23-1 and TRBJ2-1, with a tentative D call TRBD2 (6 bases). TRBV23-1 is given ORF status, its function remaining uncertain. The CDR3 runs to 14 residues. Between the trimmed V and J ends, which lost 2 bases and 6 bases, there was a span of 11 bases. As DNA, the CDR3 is TGCGCCAGCAGTCAACCGGGAGTAGGCAATGAGCAGTTCTTC. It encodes CASSQPGVGNEQFF.

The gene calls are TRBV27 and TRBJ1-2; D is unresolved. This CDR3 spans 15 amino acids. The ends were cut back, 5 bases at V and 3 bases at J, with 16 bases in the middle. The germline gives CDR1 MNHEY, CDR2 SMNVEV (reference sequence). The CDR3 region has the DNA TGTGCCAGCAGTCGTTACCCCGAGGGAGACTATGGCTACACCTTC. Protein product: CASSRYPEGDYGYTF.

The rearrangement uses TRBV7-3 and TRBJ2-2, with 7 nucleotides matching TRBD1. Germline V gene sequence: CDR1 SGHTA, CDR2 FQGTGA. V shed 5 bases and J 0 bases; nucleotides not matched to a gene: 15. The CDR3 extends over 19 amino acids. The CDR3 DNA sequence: TGTGCCAGCAGCCCCCTTGGGACAGTCTCTGCTTCGAACACCGGGGAGCTGTTTTTT. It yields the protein CASSPLGTVSASNTGELFF.

CDR3 in amino acids: CSVDSRVLGYTF. The CDR3 DNA sequence: TGCAGCGTTGACTCAAGAGTTCTTGGCTACACCTTC. The chain employs TRBV29-1 and TRBJ1-2, with D hard to call. CDR1 is SQVTM and CDR2 is ANQGSEA in the germline V gene. With 3 bases removed from V and 7 bases from J, the gap between germline ends came to 12 bases. The CDR3 spans 12 residues. The whole variable domain, remainder taken from reference TRBV29-1 and TRBJ1-2, is SAVISQKPSRDICQRGTSLTIQCQVDSQVTMMFWYRQQPGQSLTLIATANQGSEATYESGFVIDKFPISRPNLTFSTLTVSNMSPEDSSIYLCSVDSRVLGYTFGSGTRLTVV.

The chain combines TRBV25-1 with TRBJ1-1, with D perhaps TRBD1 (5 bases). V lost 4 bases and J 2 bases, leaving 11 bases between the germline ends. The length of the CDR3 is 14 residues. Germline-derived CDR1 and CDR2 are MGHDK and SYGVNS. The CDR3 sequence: CASSGGVINTEAFF. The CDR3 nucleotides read TGTGCCAGCAGTGGGGGGGTCATAAACACTGAAGCTTTCTTT.

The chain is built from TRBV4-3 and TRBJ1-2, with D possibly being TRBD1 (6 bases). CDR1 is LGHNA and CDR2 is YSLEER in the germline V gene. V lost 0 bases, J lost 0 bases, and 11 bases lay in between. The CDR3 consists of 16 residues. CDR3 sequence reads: CASSQEGSGANYGYTF. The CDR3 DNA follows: TGCGCCAGCAGCCAAGAAGGTTCAGGGGCTAACTATGGCTACACCTTC.